This TCR beta chain came from a study of T cells in Graves' hyperthyroidism and ophthalmopathy. Trimming took 6 bases from V and 3 from J; bases not matched to a gene: 14. From germline, CDR1 is DFQATT and CDR2 SNEGSKA (reference sequence). The CDR3 has 16 residues. RNA transcripts were the template for amplifying TCR beta CDR3 regions. HTBI primers were employed in a first-round RT-PCR of the TCR CDR3. TCRdb called the multiplex PCR reads again in MiXCR, with one record for every CDR3 protein. The profile covers hundreds of thousands of distinct CDR3 sequences, with about 16% appearing a single time and just under 45% taken by the ten largest. An absence of ophthalmopathy progression within 18 months meant stable Graves' hyperthyroidism.

The chain employs TRBV20-1 and TRBJ2-3; 8 bases match TRBD2. The sequencing input was blood. The sequence came from a man in his forties with Graves' hyperthyroidism. The CDR3 loop is CSARPGAGGQTDTQYF. CDR3 coding DNA: TGCAGTGCCCGCCCTGGGGCGGGGGGCCAGACAGATACGCAGTATTTT.